This T cell receptor (beta chain) is drawn from a study of blood T cell repertoires in COVID-19. Looking at the study overall: The United States, Italy and Spain provided the acute and convalescent COVID-19 samples.

Germline CDR1 and CDR2: SGHAT and FQNNGV. The J segment lost 0 bases and the V segment lost 5 bases, leaving 6 bases of the junction unmatched. This CDR3 is 16 amino acids long. The table came from immunoSEQ multiplex PCR; TCRdb's copy has only in-frame clones and leaves some out. The table lists approximately 160,000 clones, around 82% of them singletons. The specimen sequenced was peripheral blood. The chain is built from TRBV11-2 and TRBJ1-4; the match to TRBD1 covers 7 bases. This clonotype was sampled from a man in his 60s who had recovered from COVID-19. DNA for the CDR3: TGTGCCAGCAGCATCGGACAGGCCGCAACTAATGAAAAACTGTTTTTT. It encodes CASSIGQAATNEKLFF.